A single sample is the source of the 29 T cell receptor beta chains below, sequenced in a study of blood T cell repertoires in COVID-19. The protocol was immunoSEQ multiplex PCR, while the TCRdb copy is restricted to in-frame clones and leaves out a portion. This sample has over 200,000 clones; 70% to 90% occur once, and the top ten carry 11%. Sequencing was carried out using PBMCs or T cells enriched from blood (not recorded which). These receptors all come from a man aged 25 to 40 who had recovered from COVID-19.

This clone was seen a handful of times. The chain employs TRBV5-5 and TRBJ2-7; D not resolved. This CDR3 comprises 15 residues. From germline, CDR1 is SGHKS and CDR2 YYEKEE (reference sequence). The germline V and J ends were trimmed by 0 bases and 2 bases, with 12 bases remaining between them. CDR3 amino acids: CASSLVVLSPYEQYF. The CDR3 DNA reads TGTGCCAGCAGCTTGGTTGTCCTCTCCCCCTACGAGCAGTACTTC.

The CDR3 nucleotides are TGTGCCTGGAGTCCACCGGACACCTTCAATCAGCCCCAGCATTTT. Amino acids: CAWSPPDTFNQPQHF. The J gene is TRBJ1-5, the V gene TRBV30, with D maybe TRBD1 (5 bases). Germline CDR1 GTSNPN, CDR2 SVGIG (reference sequence). V lost 2 bases, J lost 3 bases, and 14 bases lay in between. The CDR3 spans 15 residues.

The count of this clone is one. The chain links TRBV19 to TRBJ2-1; D gene unclear. V was cut by 6 bases and J by 2 bases, with 14 bases left in between. The CDR3 has 15 residues. Germline CDR1 is LNHDA and CDR2 is SQIVND (reference sequence). The CDR3 reads CASRNWRSTYNEQFF. The CDR3 DNA follows: TGTGCCAGTAGGAATTGGCGGTCGACCTACAATGAGCAGTTCTTC.

V gene TRBV5-6 combines with J gene TRBJ2-7; D uncertain. The germline CDR1 and CDR2 sequences are SGHDT and YYEEEE. With 4 bases removed from V and 1 base from J, the gap between germline ends came to 15 bases. The CDR3 length is 15 residues. The DNA for the CDR3 is TGTGCCAGCAGCCTTAGACACCTTCCTTCCTACGAGCAGTACTTC. This sequence encodes CASSLRHLPSYEQYF.

The CDR3 nucleotides are TGTGCCAGCAGCGCGGACATATCACCCCTCCACTTT. Translation: CASSADISPLHF. The chain recombines TRBV7-8 with TRBJ1-6, with D perhaps TRBD1 (5 bases). Germline V gives CDR1 SGHVS, CDR2 FQNEAQ. V gave up 5 bases and J gave up 10 bases, with 9 bases separating them. This CDR3 comprises 12 residues.

This chain joins TRBV10-3 and TRBJ2-1, with 12 bases identical to TRBD2. Germline lookup yields CDR1 ENHRY and CDR2 SYGVKD. Trimming took 6 bases from V and 10 from J; bases not matched to a gene: 7. The CDR3 has 14 amino acids. In DNA form, the CDR3 reads TGTGCCATCAGGGCTAGCGGGGGGGCAGAGGAGCAGTTCTTC. It codes for CAIRASGGAEEQFF.

This clone was observed a few times. This sequence joins TRBV7-2 and TRBJ2-7; D is uncertain. The CDR3 has 12 residues. CDR1 and CDR2 from the germline V gene are SGHTA and FQGNSA. V was cut by 2 bases and J by 4 bases, with 6 bases left in between. CDR3 in DNA: TGTGCCAGCAGCTTAAACTATTACGAGCAGTACTTC. This gives the protein CASSLNYYEQYF.

The genes are TRBV5-4 and TRBJ2-2; D remains ambiguous. V gave up 0 bases and J gave up 1 base, with 7 bases separating them. In germline, CDR1 is SGHNT, CDR2 YYREEE (reference sequence). The CDR3 extends over 15 amino acids. DNA for the CDR3: TGTGCCAGCAGCTTGGCCAATGTGAACACCGGGGAGCTGTTTTTT. Protein sequence: CASSLANVNTGELFF. The variable domain in full, completed from reference TRBV5-4 and TRBJ2-2, reads ETGVTQSPTHLIKTRGQQVTLRCSSQSGHNTVSWYQQALGQGPQFIFQYYREEENGRGNFPPRFSGLQFPNYSSELNVNALELDDSALYLCASSLANVNTGELFFGEGSRLTVL.

This chain links TRBV6-5 with TRBJ2-3; TRBD1 matches at 7 bases. V lost 2 bases and J lost 3; bases outside the gene matches: 2. The length of the CDR3 is 14 residues. CDR1 is MNHEY, CDR2 SVGAGI, per germline. CDR3 loop: CASSYRQGTDTQYF. In DNA form, the CDR3 reads TGTGCCAGCAGTTACCGACAGGGAACAGATACGCAGTATTTT.

The rearrangement links TRBV6-2 or TRBV6-3 to TRBJ1-1, with D tentatively TRBD1 (6 bases). Germline V gene lookup returns CDR1 MNHEY and CDR2 SVGEGT. Trimming pared 5 bases from V and 3 bases from J, leaving 13 bases between. This CDR3 has 14 residues. This CDR3 is CASSDHREYTEAFF. CDR3 bases: TGTGCCAGCAGTGACCACAGGGAGTACACTGAAGCTTTCTTT.

The gene calls are TRBV7-2 and TRBJ1-1; TRBD1 might be the D (6 bases). Trimming stripped 3 bases from V and 5 bases from J, with 13 bases between. The CDR3 consists of 14 residues. Germline V CDR1 and CDR2: SGHTA, FQGNSA. CDR3 coding DNA: TGTGCCAGCAGCTTTGGTGGGGGCTCAACTGAAGCTTTCTTT. It translates to CASSFGGGSTEAFF.

The chain joins TRBV6-1 to TRBJ1-1; D remains unclear. Trimming left V 3 bases short and J 10 bases short, with 12 bases between. The CDR3 totals 12 residues. From germline, CDR1 is MNHNS and CDR2 SASEGT. This CDR3 reads CASSDYSYGAFF. CDR3 sequence (DNA): TGTGCCAGCAGTGATTATTCGTACGGAGCTTTCTTT.

V usage is TRBV28 and J usage is TRBJ1-1; 7 bases map to TRBD1. Germline V gene data show CDR1 as MDHEN and CDR2 as SYDVKM. The CDR3 runs 14 residues. The trim removed 2 bases at V and 0 bases at J, leaving 0 bases unmatched. The CDR3 DNA sequence: TGTGCCAGCAGTTTAGGGACAGTGAACACTGAAGCTTTCTTT. Its protein product is CASSLGTVNTEAFF. Looking up the rest from reference TRBV28 and TRBJ1-1 gives the full variable domain: DVKVTQSSRYLVKRTGEKVFLECVQDMDHENMFWYRQDPGLGLRLIYFSYDVKMKEKGDIPEGYSVSREKKERFSLILESASTNQTSMYLCASSLGTVNTEAFFGQGTRLTVV.

This clone was recorded once. CDR3 sequence (DNA): TGTGCCAGCAGCCATTTCTGGAGGGATGGCTACACCTTC. As protein: CASSHFWRDGYTF. V usage is TRBV3-1 (or the pseudogene TRBV3-2) and J usage is TRBJ1-2; D not resolved. Per germline, CDR1 LGHDT and CDR2 YNNKEL (reference sequence). The CDR3 is 13 amino acids. V was pared by 3 bases and J by 6 bases, with 11 bases between.

V gene TRBV30 combines with J gene TRBJ1-6, with a tentative D call TRBD1 (6 bases). Germline lookup yields CDR1 GTSNPN and CDR2 SVGIG (reference sequence). V was trimmed by 5 bases and J by 10 bases, leaving 12 bases between them. The CDR3 runs to 12 residues. The CDR3 loop reads CAWEDRQSPLHF. CDR3 coding DNA: TGTGCCTGGGAGGACAGACAATCACCCCTCCACTTT.

V usage is TRBV3-1 (or the pseudogene TRBV3-2) and J usage is TRBJ2-1; 11 bases map to TRBD2. The CDR3 runs to 15 residues. Germline assignment: CDR1 LGHDT and CDR2 YNNKEL (reference sequence). V dropped 4 bases and J dropped 7; count of bases not matched to a gene: 6. The CDR3, as DNA: TGTGCCAGCAGCCTCTCTAGCGGGAGGAATAATGAGCAGTTCTTC. It is translated as CASSLSSGRNNEQFF.

This chain links TRBV10-3 with TRBJ1-4; D uncertain. Germline CDR1 and CDR2: ENHRY and SYGVKD. The CDR3 length is 14 residues. Trimming took off 3 bases at V and 7 bases at J, with 12 bases between the two ends. This CDR3 reads CAISDTVRGEKLFF. CDR3 DNA sequence: TGTGCCATCAGTGATACGGTCCGGGGTGAAAAACTGTTTTTT.

In this sample, this clone turned up once. The CDR3 here is CASNRGLSYEQYF. CDR3 nucleotides: TGTGCCAGCAATAGGGGGCTCTCCTACGAGCAGTACTTC. This chain links TRBV2 with TRBJ2-7; the match to TRBD1 covers 7 bases. V dropped 7 bases and J dropped 0; count of bases not matched to a gene: 3. Germline V gene sequence: CDR1 SNHLY, CDR2 FYNNEI. This CDR3 is 13 amino acids long. Supplemented by reference TRBV2 and TRBJ2-7, the full variable domain reads EPEVTQTPSHQVTQMGQEVILRCVPISNHLYFYWYRQILGQKVEFLVSFYNNEISEKSEIFDDQFSVERPDGSNFTLKIRSTKLEDSAMYFCASNRGLSYEQYFGPGTRLTVT.

V gene TRBV2 combines with J gene TRBJ2-7; 11 bases are shared with TRBD1. J gave up 6 bases and V 1 base, and 5 bases lay outside the gene matches. The CDR3 has 15 amino acids. Germline V gene sequence: CDR1 SNHLY, CDR2 FYNNEI. The CDR3 region is CASSEVGTGGGEQYF. The DNA of the CDR3 is TGTGCCAGCAGTGAAGTGGGGACAGGGGGAGGCGAGCAGTACTTC.

The rearrangement uses TRBV10-3 and TRBJ2-2; 10 bases fit TRBD2. V lost 4 bases, J lost 4 bases, and 3 bases stayed unmatched. There are 15 residues in the CDR3. Germline V gene sequence: CDR1 ENHRY, CDR2 SYGVKD. The CDR3 coding sequence is TGTGCCATCAGTGGGGGACTAGCGTTCACCGGGGAGCTGTTTTTT. It translates to CAISGGLAFTGELFF.

V is TRBV5-1 and J is TRBJ1-5, with a weak D call TRBD1 (6 bases). The CDR3 has 14 amino acids. V was pared by 4 bases and J by 7 bases, with 15 bases between. Germline V gives CDR1 SGHRS, CDR2 YFSETQ. In nucleotides, the CDR3 is TGCGCCAGCAGCCCCCGGCCGGGGGGCCAGCCCCAGCATTTT. This codes for CASSPRPGGQPQHF. The whole variable domain, remainder taken from reference TRBV5-1 and TRBJ1-5, is KAGVTQTPRYLIKTRGQQVTLSCSPISGHRSVSWYQQTPGQGLQFLFEYFSETQRNKGNFPGRFSGRQFSNSRSEMNVSTLELGDSALYLCASSPRPGGQPQHFGDGTRLSIL.

The V call is TRBV18, the J call TRBJ1-3; D perhaps matches TRBD1 (5 bases). The V end lost 3 bases, the J end lost 4 bases, and 10 bases lay between the germline ends. CDR1 and CDR2 from the germline V gene are KGHSH and LQKENI. There are 14 residues in the CDR3. The CDR3 sequence: CASSPWQGGNTIYF. The DNA of the CDR3 is TGTGCCAGCTCACCCTGGCAGGGAGGAAACACCATATATTTT.

The chain links TRBV7-3 to TRBJ2-1; possible D gene TRBD2, 5 bases. In germline, CDR1 is SGHTA, CDR2 FQGTGA. The CDR3 loop spans 16 amino acids. V was cut by 8 bases and J by 9 bases, with 26 bases left in between. The CDR3 loop reads CASSVGYTMEDGEQFF. The CDR3 DNA reads as TGTGCCAGCTCGGTCGGGTACACTATGGAGGACGGTGAGCAGTTCTTC. The full variable domain, with the rest looked up from reference TRBV7-3 and TRBJ2-1, is GAGVSQTPSNKVTEKGKYVELRCDPISGHTALYWYRQSLGQGPEFLIYFQGTGAADDSGLPNDRFFAVRPEGSVSTLKIQRTERGDSAVYLCASSVGYTMEDGEQFFGPGTRLTVL.

This rearrangement joins TRBV7-2 to TRBJ2-3; 10 nucleotides agree with TRBD1. The V gene end was trimmed by 5 bases and the J gene end by 4 bases; junction bases not matched to a gene: 9. CDR3 length equals 16 residues. Germline V gives CDR1 SGHTA, CDR2 FQGNSA. The CDR3 spells CASSPRQGAYADTQYF. The CDR3 DNA sequence: TGTGCCAGCAGCCCAAGACAGGGGGCTTACGCAGATACGCAGTATTTT.

J is TRBJ2-7 and V is TRBV3-1 (or the pseudogene TRBV3-2), with D possibly matching TRBD1 (6 bases). The CDR3 length is 17 residues. CDR1 is LGHDT and CDR2 is YNNKEL in the germline V gene (reference sequence). The V gene lost 0 bases and the J gene lost 1 base, with 16 bases spanning the gap. The CDR3 reads CASSQEGLGGGSYEQYF. DNA of the CDR3: TGTGCCAGCAGCCAAGAAGGTTTAGGGGGTGGATCCTACGAGCAGTACTTC.

For the CDR3, the DNA is TGTGCCAGCAGCCAACTAGACGCCGAGCAGTACTTC. Its protein is CASSQLDAEQYF. This chain links TRBV3-1 (or the pseudogene TRBV3-2) with TRBJ2-7; D is unclear. The CDR3 extends over 12 amino acids. With 2 bases removed from V and 6 bases from J, the gap between germline ends came to 8 bases. Germline lookup yields CDR1 LGHDT and CDR2 YNNKEL (reference sequence).

This clone was observed a single time. The rearrangement uses TRBV5-1 and TRBJ2-1, with D tentatively TRBD1 (6 bases). The V and J ends lost 7 bases and 7 bases respectively, with 15 bases between them. Per germline, CDR1 SGHRS and CDR2 YFSETQ. The CDR3 spans 13 residues. The CDR3 region is CASQQGTNNEQFF. CDR3 DNA: TGCGCCAGCCAACAGGGAACGAATAATGAGCAGTTCTTC. The full variable domain, rest sourced from reference TRBV5-1 and TRBJ2-1, is KAGVTQTPRYLIKTRGQQVTLSCSPISGHRSVSWYQQTPGQGLQFLFEYFSETQRNKGNFPGRFSGRQFSNSRSEMNVSTLELGDSALYLCASQQGTNNEQFFGPGTRLTVL.

This clone was detected only once. This rearrangement joins TRBV7-2 to TRBJ2-3; D is unclear. Germline V gene sequence: CDR1 SGHTA, CDR2 FQGNSA. CDR3 length equals 14 residues. Trimming removed 1 base at V and 2 bases at J, with 7 bases between. The CDR3 is CASSLVGLTDTQYF. In DNA, the CDR3 is TGTGCCAGCAGCTTAGTCGGTCTCACAGATACGCAGTATTTT. Filled out from reference TRBV7-2 and TRBJ2-3, the complete variable domain reads GAGVSQSPSNKVTEKGKDVELRCDPISGHTALYWYRQSLGQGLEFLIYFQGNSAPDKSGLPSDRFSAERTGGSVSTLTIQRTQQEDSAVYLCASSLVGLTDTQYFGPGTRLTVL.

The chain carries TRBV27 and TRBJ1-2; D is perhaps TRBD1 (6 bases). With 2 bases removed from V and 4 bases from J, the gap between germline ends came to 14 bases. Looked up from germline, CDR1 is MNHEY and CDR2 is SMNVEV (reference sequence). This CDR3 region has 15 residues. CDR3 amino acids: CASSLLAGVRYGYTF. Written as DNA, the CDR3 is TGTGCCAGCAGTTTACTGGCAGGGGTTCGCTATGGCTACACCTTC.